This T cell receptor (beta chain) was captured in a study of shared clonotypes between healthy human individuals. Trimming took 2 bases from V and 3 from J; bases not matched to a gene: 10. The germline gives CDR1 MDHEN, CDR2 SYDVKM. CDR3 size: 16 residues. Here immunoSEQ multiplex PCR was the method, and the copy in TCRdb shows in-frame clones only, minus some. Here the sample spans under 850,000 clones, 80% to 95% being singletons. CD45RO-negative, CCR7-positively selected cells formed the naive CD8 fraction, excluding terminally differentiated effector memory CD45RA+ cells. The donor cohort consisted entirely of Caucasian adults residing in Nashville, Tennessee.

This clonotype originated in a man between 25 and 39 years old in good health. The source material was naive CD8+ T cells sorted from blood. The V call is TRBV28, the J call TRBJ2-7, with TRBD1 matching over 7 bases. This CDR3 reads CASSLGQGVVHYEQYF. CDR3 bases: TGTGCCAGCAGTTTAGGGCAGGGGGTGGTCCACTACGAGCAGTACTTC. The variable domain in full, completed from reference TRBV28 and TRBJ2-7, reads DVKVTQSSRYLVKRTGEKVFLECVQDMDHENMFWYRQDPGLGLRLIYFSYDVKMKEKGDIPEGYSVSREKKERFSLILESASTNQTSMYLCASSLGQGVVHYEQYFGPGTRLTVT.